These 13 T cell receptor beta chains were all obtained from the same sample, sequenced in a study of early T cells in non-severe SARS-CoV-2 infection. MiXCR, run by TCRdb on the 5' RACE reads, gives a single entry per CDR3 protein. The sample yields approximately 26,000 distinct CDR3 sequences, roughly 4.3% seen once. Sequenced material: whole blood. These TCRs come from an adult who was a healthcare worker with PCR-confirmed SARS-CoV-2 infection or an uninfected control (not recorded which).

The genes are TRBV29-1 and TRBJ1-5, with 7 bases fitting TRBD1. Trimming at V came to 5 bases and at J to 1 base, leaving 5 bases not matched to a gene. CDR3 length: 14 amino acids. Germline assignment: CDR1 SQVTM and CDR2 ANQGSEA. In DNA, the CDR3 is TGCAGCGTTCGCACAGGGGTAAGCAATCAGCCCCAGCATTTT. Protein product: CSVRTGVSNQPQHF.

This clonotype has a count of ten or more. The chain couples TRBV3-1 to TRBJ1-6, with D perhaps TRBD1 (5 bases). Per the germline V gene, CDR1 is LGHDT and CDR2 is YNNKEL (reference sequence). V was cut by 1 base and J by 0 bases, with 7 bases left in between. There are 16 residues in the CDR3. In DNA form, the CDR3 reads TGTGCCAGCAGCCAAGCAGACAGCTCCTATAATTCACCCCTCCACTTT. Translating it yields CASSQADSSYNSPLHF.

This clonotype occurred a few times. V is TRBV7-9 and J is TRBJ2-5; TRBD2 might be the D (6 bases). Per germline, CDR1 SEHNR and CDR2 FQNEAQ (reference sequence). The V and J ends lost 3 bases and 3 bases respectively, with 11 bases between them. CDR3 length: 14 amino acids. The CDR3 DNA is TGTGCCAGCAGCTTTGGGACTCTCAAAGAGACCCAGTACTTC. Its translation: CASSFGTLKETQYF.

This clonotype is classed as medium-sized (0.01 to 0.1%). The rearrangement links TRBV4-3 to TRBJ1-2; D gene unclear. CDR1 and CDR2 from the germline V gene are LGHNA and YSLEER. This CDR3 has 15 residues. V lost 4 bases to trimming and J lost 0 bases, with 12 bases between them. CDR3 sequence reads: CASSPSIGTNYGYTF. The CDR3 bases are TGCGCCAGCAGCCCATCGATAGGGACTAACTATGGCTACACCTTC.

At least ten counts were recorded for this clonotype. V is TRBV4-2 and J is TRBJ1-4, with TRBD1 matching over 7 bases. Losses at the gene ends were 0 bases for V and 8 bases for J; bases not matched to a gene: 12. The germline V gene has CDR1 LGHNA and CDR2 YNFKEQ. The CDR3 has 17 residues. The CDR3 spells CASSQDIGGGLGEKLFF. CDR3 nucleotides: TGTGCCAGCAGCCAAGATATAGGGGGCGGATTGGGAGAAAAACTGTTTTTT.

This clonotype was counted at least ten times. J is TRBJ2-7 and V is TRBV7-2, with D perhaps matching TRBD1 (6 bases). The germline V gene has CDR1 SGHTA and CDR2 FQGNSA. V was trimmed by 4 bases and J by 3 bases, leaving 10 bases between them. CDR3 length: 13 residues. The CDR3 coding sequence is TGTGCCAGCAGCTCGCAGGGGTACTACGAGCAGTACTTC. Its translation is CASSSQGYYEQYF. The full variable domain, in which reference TRBV7-2 and TRBJ2-7 provide the parts outside the CDR3, is GAGVSQSPSNKVTEKGKDVELRCDPISGHTALYWYRQSLGQGLEFLIYFQGNSAPDKSGLPSDRFSAERTGGSVSTLTIQRTQQEDSAVYLCASSSQGYYEQYFGPGTRLTVT.

This clonotype was picked up a small number of times. The chain joins TRBV19 to TRBJ2-4; 7 bases are a match to TRBD1. The CDR3 is 16 amino acids. CDR1 and CDR2 (germline): LNHDA, SQIVND (reference sequence). J gave up 2 bases and V 3 bases, and 7 bases lay outside the gene matches. CDR3: CASSIPMTGSKNIQYF. The CDR3 coding sequence is TGTGCCAGTAGTATCCCGATGACAGGGTCCAAAAACATTCAGTACTTC.

The rearrangement joins TRBV29-1 to TRBJ2-1, with 9 bases matching TRBD1. There are 13 residues in the CDR3. V was clipped by 4 bases and J by 7 bases; unmatched bases: 5. Germline V gives CDR1 SQVTM, CDR2 ANQGSEA. The CDR3 DNA reads TGCAGCGTTGGGCAGACAGGGGGGAATGAGCAGTTCTTC. It translates to CSVGQTGGNEQFF.

This clonotype was seen ten or more times. This rearrangement joins TRBV10-3 to TRBJ2-6; a weak D match, TRBD2 (5 bases). V lost 6 bases and J 2 bases, leaving 8 bases between the germline ends. Germline V gene data show CDR1 as ENHRY and CDR2 as SYGVKD. The CDR3 is 14 amino acids. Written as DNA, the CDR3 is TGTGCCATCAGGCAGACTACTGGGGCCAACGTCCTGACTTTC. It is translated as CAIRQTTGANVLTF.

This clonotype has a count of ten or more. The chain couples TRBV21-1 to TRBJ2-4; TRBD1, the D gene given by the table, was not confirmed from the DNA. TRBV21-1 is deemed a pseudogene. CDR3 length: 14 amino acids. This chain's CDR3 is CASSGTGGKNIQYF. The CDR3 DNA follows: TGTGCCAGCAGCGGGACAGGGGGCAAAAACATTCAGTACTTC.

The table lists this clonotype with many counts. V is TRBV20-1 and J is TRBJ1-4; D may be TRBD1 (5 bases). This CDR3 has 14 amino acids. Germline CDR1 and CDR2: DFQATT and SNEGSKA (reference sequence). Between the trimmed V and J ends, which lost 0 bases and 8 bases, there was a span of 13 bases. CDR3 DNA: TGCAGTGCTAGAGACGGCGGGGGAGGCGAAAAACTGTTTTTT. Translation: CSARDGGGGEKLFF.

In this sample, this clonotype turned up many times. The chain couples TRBV10-3 to TRBJ2-1, with a weak D call TRBD1 (5 bases). The germline CDR1 and CDR2 sequences are ENHRY and SYGVKD. CDR3 length: 12 residues. With 2 bases removed from V and 8 bases from J, the gap between germline ends came to 7 bases. In nucleotides, the CDR3 is TGTGCCATCAGTGAGAGGGGCTATGAGCAGTTCTTC. This sequence encodes CAISERGYEQFF.

This clonotype was counted ten times or more. This sequence joins TRBV7-2 and TRBJ2-2, with 10 positions matching TRBD2. The junction had 7 bases not matched to a gene; V was cut back by 4 bases and J by 5 bases. The CDR3 runs 16 residues. In germline, CDR1 is SGHTA, CDR2 FQGNSA. CDR3 in amino acids: CASSSKREGRTGELFF. For the CDR3, the DNA is TGTGCCAGCAGCTCGAAGCGGGAGGGCAGGACCGGGGAGCTGTTTTTT. Complete variable domain (other parts from reference TRBV7-2 and TRBJ2-2): GAGVSQSPSNKVTEKGKDVELRCDPISGHTALYWYRQSLGQGLEFLIYFQGNSAPDKSGLPSDRFSAERTGGSVSTLTIQRTQQEDSAVYLCASSSKREGRTGELFFGEGSRLTVL.